Here is one T cell receptor beta chain with its context. As yet, its antigen is unknown. The sample comes from a study of blood T cells in healthy people across ages. PCR was performed a second time for roughly 7 to 12 cycles using a sample-barcoded 5' primer and a J-beta primer mix. TCRdb re-analysed the 5' RACE reads in MiXCR, keeping a single row per CDR3 protein. Of fewer than 900,000 distinct CDR3 sequences in the sample, 40% to 45% were seen once. Per the germline V gene, CDR1 is DFQATT and CDR2 is SNEGSKA (reference sequence). The CDR3 runs 16 residues. Trimming took 0 bases from V and 2 from J; bases not matched to a gene: 6. Sample donors were healthy Caucasian individuals that came from Russia, aged roughly 6 to 95. General study findings and limits: What prevented conclusive comparison of naive and antigen-experienced cells was that PBMCs were unsorted. Age brought a roughly linear fall in TCR beta diversity measured per million T cells.

The receptor's source is an older woman in good health. V is TRBV20-1 and J is TRBJ2-1; 8 nucleotides match TRBD2. The sequencing sample was made of blood. The CDR3 DNA reads TGCAGTGCTAGAGATTCGGGCGGGGGGCCCTACAATGAGCAGTTCTTC. Its protein is CSARDSGGGPYNEQFF.